These 24 T cell receptor beta chains originate from one sample sequenced in a study of blood T cell repertoires in COVID-19. Generated by immunoSEQ multiplex PCR, the TCRdb table keeps only in-frame clones and is missing some. The repertoire has hundreds of thousands of clones, about 82% of them found once; the top ten carry over 2%. Sequenced material: PBMCs or T cells enriched from blood (not recorded which). The receptors derive from a woman aged 50 to 60 who had recovered from COVID-19.

CDR3 loop: CASSQDRVGQGWYGYTF. In DNA form, the CDR3 reads TGCGCCAGCAGCCAAGATAGAGTAGGACAGGGGTGGTATGGCTACACCTTC. The rearrangement uses TRBV4-3 and TRBJ1-2; 9 bases match TRBD1. CDR1 is LGHNA, CDR2 YSLEER, per germline. Trimming took 0 bases from V and 5 from J; bases not matched to a gene: 10. This CDR3 is 17 amino acids long.

The chain recombines TRBV4-1 with TRBJ1-4; D is uncertain. CDR1 MGHRA and CDR2 YSYEKL come from the germline V gene. The CDR3 consists of 16 residues. V was clipped by 1 base and J by 8 bases, with 17 bases between them. This CDR3 is CASSQAALSREEKLFF. The CDR3 coding sequence is TGCGCCAGCAGCCAAGCTGCCTTGAGTCGGGAAGAAAAACTGTTTTTT.

This clone was seen a few times. The J gene is TRBJ1-6, the V gene TRBV6-2 or TRBV6-3; no definite D call. The CDR3 runs to 13 residues. Germline CDR1 and CDR2: MNHEY and SVGEGT. The V end was cut by 2 bases, the J end by 9 bases, with 8 bases between. The CDR3 region is CASSYRETSPLHF. As DNA, the CDR3 is TGTGCCAGCAGTTACAGGGAGACTTCACCCCTCCACTTT.

The chain employs TRBV19 and TRBJ1-2; TRBD1 is a possible D gene (5 bases). Germline V gene sequence: CDR1 LNHDA, CDR2 SQIVND (reference sequence). The length of the CDR3 is 15 residues. Between the trimmed V and J ends, which lost 3 bases and 3 bases, there was a span of 14 bases. CDR3 nucleotide sequence: TGTGCCAGTAGTATCATGGGGGGAAGCGACTATGGCTACACCTTC. This codes for CASSIMGGSDYGYTF.

This clone was seen only once. This chain links TRBV6-4 with TRBJ2-2, with 9 bases fitting TRBD1. The CDR3 runs 15 residues. After removal of 8 bases from V and 4 bases from J, the junction contained 8 bases not matched to a gene. Germline V gene data show CDR1 as MRHNA and CDR2 as SNTAGT. The CDR3 bases are TGTGCCAGCGGATGGAGGACAGGGGCCACCGGGGAGCTGTTTTTT. It yields the protein CASGWRTGATGELFF.

The gene calls are TRBV7-2 and TRBJ2-4; 7 bases fit TRBD2. After removal of 5 bases from V and 9 bases from J, the junction contained 10 bases not matched to a gene. Germline V lookup: CDR1 SGHTA, CDR2 FQGNSA. CDR3 length equals 14 residues. For the CDR3, the DNA is TGTGCCAGCAGCCCCGACGGGCGCGGGGGCATTCAGTACTTC. Translating gives CASSPDGRGGIQYF.

The chain has TRBV29-1 and TRBJ1-1, with unresolved D. The V end lost 2 bases, the J end lost 4 bases, and 11 bases lay between the germline ends. In germline, CDR1 is SQVTM, CDR2 ANQGSEA. CDR3 length equals 13 residues. CDR3: CSVERVGSTEAFF. The CDR3 nucleotides read TGCAGCGTTGAACGGGTTGGGAGCACTGAAGCTTTCTTT.

The chain links TRBV6-5 to TRBJ1-3; D unclear. This CDR3 has 15 residues. V was shortened by 0 bases and J by 7 bases, with 13 bases between the two germline ends. Germline CDR1 is MNHEY and CDR2 is SVGAGI. The CDR3 reads CASSYSPTSWNTIYF. In DNA, the CDR3 is TGTGCCAGCAGTTACTCGCCCACATCTTGGAACACCATATATTTT.

The chain is built from TRBV7-8 and TRBJ1-3; D might be TRBD1 (5 bases). Trimming took off 0 bases at V and 10 bases at J, with 10 bases between the two ends. Germline-derived CDR1 and CDR2 are SGHVS and FQNEAQ. CDR3 size: 13 residues. The CDR3 DNA reads as TGTGCCAGCAGCTTAGCGTTAGGACAAACCATATATTTT. It specifies CASSLALGQTIYF.

The chain combines TRBV30 with TRBJ1-5; unclear D gene. The ends were cut back, 3 bases at V and 3 bases at J, with 12 bases in the middle. Germline CDR1 and CDR2: GTSNPN and SVGIG (reference sequence). CDR3 length equals 14 residues. The CDR3: CAWSLPGVNQPQHF. CDR3 nucleotide sequence: TGTGCCTGGAGCCTCCCGGGAGTCAATCAGCCCCAGCATTTT.

This clone occurred once. The chain has TRBV20-1 and TRBJ2-7; D possibly corresponds to TRBD1 (5 bases). V shed 3 bases and J shed 3 bases, with 9 bases lying between them. The CDR3 loop spans 12 amino acids. The germline V gene encodes CDR1 DFQATT and CDR2 SNEGSKA (reference sequence). The CDR3 sequence is CSASFQGYEQYF. DNA of the CDR3: TGCAGTGCTAGTTTCCAGGGCTACGAGCAGTACTTC.

The chain employs TRBV5-5 and TRBJ2-2; D is uncertain. V dropped 5 bases and J dropped 1 base, with 9 bases sitting between them. This CDR3 comprises 14 residues. CDR1 is SGHKS and CDR2 is YYEKEE in the germline V gene (reference sequence). Here the CDR3 reads CASRWALNTGELFF. As DNA, the CDR3 is TGTGCCAGCAGATGGGCCCTGAACACCGGGGAGCTGTTTTTT.

This sequence joins TRBV4-1 and TRBJ1-4; 8 bases are a match to TRBD1. Losses at the gene ends were 4 bases for V and 7 bases for J; bases not matched to a gene: 8. Germline CDR1 is MGHRA and CDR2 is YSYEKL. CDR3 length equals 15 residues. CDR3 in DNA: TGCGCCAGCAGCCCCGGACAGGGAGGTAGTGAAAAACTGTTTTTT. This encodes CASSPGQGGSEKLFF.

The gene calls are TRBV5-6 and TRBJ2-2, with 14 bases that match TRBD2. The CDR3 loop spans 16 amino acids. The V segment lost 4 bases and the J segment 7 bases; nucleotides outside the gene matches: 6. The germline gives CDR1 SGHDT, CDR2 YYEEEE. In nucleotides, the CDR3 is TGTGCCAGCAGCCCGGGACTAGCGGGAGCGGGCGGGGAGCTGTTTTTT. Protein sequence: CASSPGLAGAGGELFF.

Only a few counts were recorded for this clone. V gene TRBV27 combines with J gene TRBJ2-2; 13 bases fit TRBD2. Germline values: CDR1 MNHEY, CDR2 SMNVEV (reference sequence). The CDR3 is 18 residues long. Unmatched junction bases numbered 13, after V lost 8 bases and J lost 4 bases. CDR3 sequence reads: CASPYGTSGAEGTGELFF. Here the CDR3 DNA reads TGTGCCAGCCCTTATGGGACTAGCGGGGCGGAAGGCACCGGGGAGCTGTTTTTT.

The rearrangement links TRBV7-9 to TRBJ2-5; D not resolved. Germline assignment: CDR1 SEHNR and CDR2 FQNEAQ (reference sequence). V dropped 6 bases and J dropped 1 base, with 6 bases sitting between them. This CDR3 region has 12 residues. CDR3 DNA sequence: TGTGCCAGCAGTTCTTTCCAAGAGACCCAGTACTTC. It codes for CASSSFQETQYF.

This clone was seen just once. The chain combines TRBV7-8 with TRBJ2-1; possibly TRBD1 for D (5 bases). CDR1 SGHVS and CDR2 FQNEAQ come from the germline V gene. This CDR3 contains 18 residues. Deletions cut 1 base from V and 7 bases from J, with 23 bases between. CDR3 sequence reads: CASSLVGRAPTRANEQFF. CDR3 nucleotides: TGTGCCAGCAGCTTAGTGGGCAGGGCCCCAACACGAGCGAATGAGCAGTTCTTC. The entire variable domain, with the rest obtained from reference TRBV7-8 and TRBJ2-1, is as follows: GAGVSQSPRYKVAKRGQDVALRCDPISGHVSLFWYQQALGQGPEFLTYFQNEAQLDKSGLPSDRFFAERPEGSVSTLKIQRTQQEDSAVYLCASSLVGRAPTRANEQFFGPGTRLTVL.

The chain couples TRBV6-5 to TRBJ1-2; 9 bases agree with TRBD1. V lost 6 bases, J lost 6 bases, and 5 bases stayed unmatched. Per germline, CDR1 MNHEY and CDR2 SVGAGI. The CDR3 is 13 amino acids. CDR3 residues: CASRNYRGHGYTF. The DNA of the CDR3 is TGTGCCAGCAGAAACTACAGGGGGCATGGCTACACCTTC.

The rearrangement joins TRBV6-5 to TRBJ2-1; 7 nucleotides agree with TRBD2. Looked up from germline, CDR1 is MNHEY and CDR2 is SVGAGI. The CDR3 is 15 residues long. The V and J ends lost 0 bases and 3 bases, in that order; junction bases with no gene match: 2. The chain's CDR3 is CASSYSGGFYNEQFF. The CDR3 nucleotides read TGTGCCAGCAGTTACTCGGGGGGGTTCTACAATGAGCAGTTCTTC.

V gene TRBV7-2 combines with J gene TRBJ1-2, with a tentative D call TRBD1 (6 bases). V was shortened by 4 bases and J by 5 bases, with 14 bases between the two germline ends. Germline V lookup: CDR1 SGHTA, CDR2 FQGNSA. The CDR3 runs to 14 residues. CDR3 residues: CASSSRGREYGYTF. The CDR3 DNA sequence: TGTGCCAGCAGCTCCAGGGGCAGGGAATATGGCTACACCTTC.

The chain joins TRBV6-2 or TRBV6-3 to TRBJ2-7; 7 positions agree with TRBD2. Per germline, CDR1 MNHEY and CDR2 SVGEGT. This CDR3 has 17 residues. V was pared by 2 bases and J by 4 bases, with 14 bases of the junction left unmatched. The CDR3 DNA reads TGTGCCAGCAGTTACCTGCCCGGGGCTAGCGGTAGGTACGAGCAGTACTTC. Translated, it gives CASSYLPGASGRYEQYF.

The CDR3 reads CATSRADTGVLIGEKLFF. The CDR3 nucleotides read TGTGCCACCAGCAGAGCCGACACGGGAGTGTTAATTGGTGAAAAACTGTTTTTT. The gene calls are TRBV15 and TRBJ1-4; D unclear. This CDR3 region has 18 residues. Trimming took off 1 base at V and 7 bases at J, with 22 bases between the two ends. Germline loops: CDR1 LNHNV, CDR2 YYDKDF (reference sequence).

The V gene is TRBV3-1 (or the pseudogene TRBV3-2), the J gene TRBJ1-2; TRBD1 might be the D (6 bases). Germline loops: CDR1 LGHDT, CDR2 YNNKEL (reference sequence). V was pared by 1 base and J by 2 bases, with 11 bases between. There are 15 residues in the CDR3. The CDR3 nucleotides read TGTGCCAGCAGCCAAGGTGCAGGGGCGAACTATGGCTACACCTTC. This gives the protein CASSQGAGANYGYTF.

J is TRBJ2-3 and V is TRBV4-1; 9 bases fit TRBD2. With 4 bases clipped from V and 3 bases from J, the junction kept 8 bases outside the gene matches. The CDR3 totals 16 residues. Germline loops: CDR1 MGHRA, CDR2 YSYEKL. As DNA, the CDR3 is TGCGCCAGCAGCCTACGTAGCGGGAGTTTGACAGATACGCAGTATTTT. Translation gives CASSLRSGSLTDTQYF.